The following is a T cell receptor beta chain sequence with its context. Its antigen is as yet unknown. The data are from a study of shared clonotypes between healthy human individuals. Findings and limits, study-wide: Sampling was confined to blood; repertoires within tissues likely differ.

The naive CD8 subset, CD45RO-negative cells positively selected for CCR7, excluded terminally differentiated effector memory CD45RA+ cells. Assay: immunoSEQ multiplex PCR; the TCRdb copy retains only in-frame clones and omits some. The table lists around 1.9 million clones, 93% of them singletons. The sample comprised naive CD8+ T cells from PBMCs. This clonotype was obtained from a man between 18 and 29 years old in good health. Some clones in this sample may be carry-over from other donors' samples.

The CDR3 region has the DNA TGTGCCAGCAGTGGGGACAGCCCGGGACTAGCGGGAGCGACGACAGATACGCAGTATTTT. Residues: CASSGDSPGLAGATTDTQYF. The chain joins TRBV28 to TRBJ2-3, with 14 bases aligning to TRBD2. From germline, CDR1 is MDHEN and CDR2 SYDVKM. CDR3 size: 20 residues. With 5 bases clipped from V and 3 bases from J, the junction kept 16 bases outside the gene matches.